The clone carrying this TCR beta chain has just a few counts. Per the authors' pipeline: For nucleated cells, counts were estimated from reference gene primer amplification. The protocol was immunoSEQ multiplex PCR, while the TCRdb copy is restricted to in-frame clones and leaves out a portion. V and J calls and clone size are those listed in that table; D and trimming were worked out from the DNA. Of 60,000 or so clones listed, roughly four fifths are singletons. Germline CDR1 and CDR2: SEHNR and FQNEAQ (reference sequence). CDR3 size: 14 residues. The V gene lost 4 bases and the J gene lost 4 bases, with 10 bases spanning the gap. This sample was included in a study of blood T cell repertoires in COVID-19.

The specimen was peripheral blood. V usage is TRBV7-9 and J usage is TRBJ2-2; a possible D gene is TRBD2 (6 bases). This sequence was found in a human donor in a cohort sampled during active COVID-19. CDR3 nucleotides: TGTGCCAGCAGCTGGGACTCTTCCACCGGGGAGCTGTTTTTT. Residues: CASSWDSSTGELFF.